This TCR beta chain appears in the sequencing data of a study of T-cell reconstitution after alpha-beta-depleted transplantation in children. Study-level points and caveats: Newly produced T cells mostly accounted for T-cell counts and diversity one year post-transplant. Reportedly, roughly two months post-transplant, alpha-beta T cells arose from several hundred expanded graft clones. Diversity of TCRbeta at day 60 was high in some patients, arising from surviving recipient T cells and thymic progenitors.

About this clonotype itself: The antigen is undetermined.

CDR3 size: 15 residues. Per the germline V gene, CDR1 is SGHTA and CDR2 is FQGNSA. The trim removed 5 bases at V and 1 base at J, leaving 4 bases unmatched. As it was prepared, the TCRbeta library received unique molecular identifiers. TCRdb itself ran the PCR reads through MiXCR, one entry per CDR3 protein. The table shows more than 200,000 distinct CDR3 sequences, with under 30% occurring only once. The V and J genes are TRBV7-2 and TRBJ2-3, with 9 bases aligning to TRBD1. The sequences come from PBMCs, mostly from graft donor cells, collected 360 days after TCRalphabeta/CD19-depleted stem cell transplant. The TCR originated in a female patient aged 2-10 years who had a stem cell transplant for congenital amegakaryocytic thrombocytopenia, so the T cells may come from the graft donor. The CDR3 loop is CASSLRTGGTDTQYF. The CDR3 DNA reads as TGTGCCAGCAGCCTCCGGACAGGGGGCACAGATACGCAGTATTTT.